The 17 T cell receptor beta chains reported below all come from one sample, sequenced in a study of cytomegalovirus exposure and HLA in healthy donors. The primer mix had 60 Vbeta and 13 Jbeta primers. Sequenced by immunoSEQ multiplex PCR; TCRdb stores in-frame clones only, minus some. In the table there are over 70,000 clones, roughly three quarters of which are singletons. Sequenced: PBMCs. The receptor set was obtained from a woman in her forties or fifties in good health and CMV-seropositive.

A single count supports this clone. The chain carries TRBV5-4 and TRBJ1-1; D gene uncertain. V dropped 0 bases and J dropped 6 bases, with 9 bases sitting between them. Germline V gene data show CDR1 as SGHNT and CDR2 as YYREEE (reference sequence). The CDR3 runs to 13 residues. CDR3 nucleotides: TGTGCCAGCAGCTTGGGGAGTCGATCTGAAGCTTTCTTT. Translation: CASSLGSRSEAFF. Supplemented by reference TRBV5-4 and TRBJ1-1, the full variable domain reads ETGVTQSPTHLIKTRGQQVTLRCSSQSGHNTVSWYQQALGQGPQFIFQYYREEENGRGNFPPRFSGLQFPNYSSELNVNALELDDSALYLCASSLGSRSEAFFGQGTRLTVV.

V usage is TRBV7-2 and J usage is TRBJ2-1; possible D gene TRBD2, 5 bases. The ends were cut back, 1 base at V and 6 bases at J, with 13 bases in the middle. The CDR3 covers 15 residues. Germline CDR1 and CDR2: SGHTA and FQGNSA. The CDR3 nucleotides are TGTGCCAGCAGCTTAGTCCATAATGGAGGCAATGAGCAGTTCTTC. Its protein is CASSLVHNGGNEQFF.

This clone came up a few times. The chain combines TRBV5-4 with TRBJ1-6; no firm D call. This CDR3 has 16 residues. Germline V gene data show CDR1 as SGHNT and CDR2 as YYREEE (reference sequence). V was clipped by 4 bases and J by 0 bases, with 11 bases between them. The CDR3: CASSAFPGSYNSPLHF. DNA for the CDR3: TGTGCCAGCAGCGCCTTCCCAGGCTCCTATAATTCACCCCTCCACTTT.

This chain joins TRBV19 and TRBJ2-5; TRBD2 might be the D (6 bases). V shed 4 bases and J shed 5 bases, with 17 bases lying between them. Germline assignment: CDR1 LNHDA and CDR2 SQIVND (reference sequence). The CDR3 contains 15 residues. The CDR3 nucleotides read TGTGCCAGTAGTACGCCCTCGGGGGTCAAGGAGACCCAGTACTTC. Translating it yields CASSTPSGVKETQYF.

The chain links TRBV18 to TRBJ2-2; weak D call: TRBD2 (6 bases). CDR1 is KGHSH and CDR2 is LQKENI in the germline V gene. Trimming cost V 3 bases and J 1 base, with 12 bases left between them. The CDR3 consists of 16 residues. The CDR3 region has the DNA TGTGCCAGCTCACCTTCCGAGACTAGGAACACCGGGGAGCTGTTTTTT. Its protein product is CASSPSETRNTGELFF. The variable domain in full, completed from reference TRBV18 and TRBJ2-2, reads NAGVMQNPRHLVRRRGQEARLRCSPMKGHSHVYWYRQLPEEGLKFMVYLQKENIIDESGMPKERFSAEFPKEGPSILRIQQVVRGDSAAYFCASSPSETRNTGELFFGEGSRLTVL.

The J gene is TRBJ1-2, the V gene TRBV4-2; tentatively, D is TRBD1 (5 bases). The germline gives CDR1 LGHNA, CDR2 YNFKEQ. The CDR3 totals 13 residues. The V end was cut by 0 bases, the J end by 8 bases, with 10 bases between. Here the CDR3 DNA reads TGTGCCAGCAGCCAAGATCAGGGCACCGGCTACACCTTC. Protein: CASSQDQGTGYTF.

The chain uses TRBV5-1 and TRBJ1-2; 8 bases align to TRBD1. This CDR3 contains 14 residues. Germline V CDR1 and CDR2: SGHRS, YFSETQ. Losses at the gene ends were 0 bases for V and 7 bases for J; bases not matched to a gene: 5. CDR3 bases: TGCGCCAGCAGCTTGGGACAGGGGATGGCTGGCTACACCTTC. Translating gives CASSLGQGMAGYTF.

V and J are TRBV6-1 and TRBJ2-7; TRBD2 might be the D (6 bases). The V end was cut by 3 bases, the J end by 4 bases, with 13 bases between. CDR3 length equals 14 residues. CDR1 and CDR2 from the germline V gene are MNHNS and SASEGT. The CDR3 loop is CASSEMTRVYEQYF. The CDR3 DNA reads as TGTGCCAGCAGTGAGATGACTAGAGTGTACGAGCAGTACTTC.

The chain combines TRBV5-8 with TRBJ2-1, with a possible D match to TRBD2 (6 bases). This CDR3 spans 14 amino acids. Trimming removed 9 bases from V and 5 bases from J, with 18 bases in between. The germline V gene encodes CDR1 SGHTS and CDR2 YDEGEE. The chain's CDR3 is CATGGRDWDNEQFF. The DNA of the CDR3 is TGTGCCACTGGGGGGAGAGACTGGGACAATGAGCAGTTCTTC.

Note on this clone: An end of the junction does not agree with germline; a read error may underlie this. The chain uses TRBV7-7 and TRBJ2-2; D might be TRBD2 (5 bases). The CDR3 sequence is 16 residues long. CDR1 is SSHAT and CDR2 is FNYEAQ in the germline V gene (reference sequence). CDR3 sequence reads: CASSLNEGAVTGELFF. The CDR3, as DNA: TGTGCTAGCAGCTTAAACGAGGGAGCCGTCACCGGGGAGCTGTTTTTT.

The chain has TRBV18 and TRBJ2-1; D is undetermined. The CDR3 has 15 amino acids. The germline V gene encodes CDR1 KGHSH and CDR2 LQKENI. The V end was cut by 1 base, the J end by 0 bases, with 7 bases between. CDR3 coding DNA: TGTGCCAGCTCACCACAACTTGGCTCCTACAATGAGCAGTTCTTC. It specifies CASSPQLGSYNEQFF.

The chain recombines TRBV7-9 with TRBJ2-7; TRBD2 agrees at 15 bases. Germline V gene lookup returns CDR1 SEHNR and CDR2 FQNEAQ (reference sequence). The CDR3 is 17 residues long. The junction had 7 bases not matched to a gene; V was cut back by 5 bases and J by 2 bases. DNA for the CDR3: TGTGCCAGCAGCCCGGGACTAGCGGGAGGAAGCCCCTACGAGCAGTACGTC. This translates into CASSPGLAGGSPYEQYV.

V and J are TRBV30 and TRBJ1-2; no firm D call. Germline values: CDR1 GTSNPN, CDR2 SVGIG (reference sequence). The germline V and J ends were trimmed by 7 bases and 8 bases, with 23 bases remaining between them. This CDR3 has 14 amino acids. The CDR3 DNA follows: TGTGCCTTCCTCGGCGAGACACTCGGTAGGGGCTACACCTTC. Encoded protein: CAFLGETLGRGYTF.

The genes are TRBV6-1 and TRBJ1-3, with D unresolved. V was clipped by 0 bases and J by 4 bases, with 13 bases between them. The CDR3 runs 16 residues. Germline CDR1 reads MNHNS; CDR2 reads SASEGT. CDR3: CASSEAGAVGGNTIYF. DNA for the CDR3: TGTGCCAGCAGTGAAGCGGGAGCTGTGGGAGGAAACACCATATATTTT.

V gene TRBV5-1 combines with J gene TRBJ2-5, with TRBD2 matching over 11 bases. The ends lost 2 bases at V and 1 base at J; junction bases unmatched: 4. Germline CDR1 reads SGHRS; CDR2 reads YFSETQ. CDR3 size: 16 residues. The DNA for the CDR3 is TGCGCCAGCAGCTTTTCCGGGACTAGCGGCCAAGAGACCCAGTACTTC. Protein product: CASSFSGTSGQETQYF.

V and J are TRBV11-2 and TRBJ1-5, with a tentative D call TRBD1 (6 bases). Germline values: CDR1 SGHAT, CDR2 FQNNGV. The CDR3 has 15 residues. V gave up 3 bases and J gave up 3 bases, with 12 bases separating them. The CDR3 is CASSLTGGDNQPQHF. The DNA for the CDR3 is TGTGCCAGCAGCTTGACAGGAGGAGACAATCAGCCCCAGCATTTT.

The chain recombines TRBV19 with TRBJ1-2; D unclear. CDR1 and CDR2 (germline): LNHDA, SQIVND (reference sequence). The CDR3 is made up of 14 amino acids. The V gene lost 0 bases and the J gene lost 6 bases, with 11 bases spanning the gap. CDR3 coding DNA: TGTGCCAGTAGTATAGATCAGACAATCGATGGCTACACCTTC. It yields the protein CASSIDQTIDGYTF.